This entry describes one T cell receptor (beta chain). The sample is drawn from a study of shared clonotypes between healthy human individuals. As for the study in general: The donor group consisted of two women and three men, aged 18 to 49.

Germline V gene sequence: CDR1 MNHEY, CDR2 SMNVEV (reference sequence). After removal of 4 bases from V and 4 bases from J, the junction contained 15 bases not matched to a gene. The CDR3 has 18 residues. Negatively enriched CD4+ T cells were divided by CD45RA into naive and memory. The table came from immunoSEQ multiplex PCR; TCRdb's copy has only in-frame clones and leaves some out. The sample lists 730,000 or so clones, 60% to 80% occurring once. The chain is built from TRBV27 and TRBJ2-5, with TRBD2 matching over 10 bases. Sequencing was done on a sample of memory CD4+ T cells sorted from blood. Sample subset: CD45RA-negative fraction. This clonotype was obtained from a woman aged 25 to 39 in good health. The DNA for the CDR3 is TGTGCCAGCAGTTCACGCCTGAGGGGACTAGCGTTGTCAGAGACCCAGTACTTC. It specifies CASSSRLRGLALSETQYF.